This is a list of T cell receptor beta chains from one sample in a study of T-cell reconstitution after alpha-beta-depleted transplantation in children. MiXCR, applied by TCRdb to the PCR reads, yields one record per CDR3 protein. The sample lists 75,000 to 100,000 distinct CDR3 sequences, 7.5% to 9.5% seen once, with roughly 6.9% in the top ten. Sequenced material: PBMCs from the stem cell graft donor, taken from the stem cell graft. All receptors come from a human donor who donated a stem cell graft to a child with congenital amegakaryocytic thrombocytopenia. Each CDR3 is given without its conserved first and last residue.

J | V | CDR3
TRBJ1-6 | TRBV7-9 | ASSSTGGNNSPLH
TRBJ1-5 | TRBV10-3 | AISSREGISNQPQH
TRBJ1-2 | TRBV18 | ASSPATEYGYT
TRBJ2-5 | TRBV27 | ASSLAAGGRGTQY
TRBJ2-1 | TRBV10-1 | ASSPSGGAREQF
TRBJ2-7 | TRBV12-3/TRBV12-4 | ASSPTGPQQY
TRBJ2-1 | TRBV20-1 | SAPRYNEQF
TRBJ2-2 | TRBV5-1 | ASSPRTSGTWTNTGELF
TRBJ1-1 | TRBV7-2 | ASSFFEGPNTEAF
TRBJ2-3 | TRBV29-1 | SVALLREHTDTQY
TRBJ2-6 | TRBV5-6 | ASSFLLGPGANVLT
TRBJ1-1 | TRBV20-1 | SAAPYENRWDTEAF
TRBJ2-7 | TRBV27 | ASSPQRERREQY
TRBJ2-5 | TRBV20-1 | SARLAGTETQY
TRBJ1-4 | TRBV20-1 | SAFGDGPINEKLF
TRBJ1-1 | TRBV5-8 | STGFSTEAF
TRBJ2-7 | TRBV5-1 | ASSRQGAFEQY
TRBJ2-7 | TRBV5-6 | ASSSADYEQY
TRBJ2-2 | TRBV9 | ASSLRQTYTGELF
TRBJ1-5 | TRBV27 | ASTPSGRNQPQH
TRBJ2-1 | TRBV20-1 | SAQGTSGGFRQF
TRBJ2-3 | TRBV29-1 | SVVGGLLADTQY
TRBJ1-3 | TRBV4-1 | ASSQEPASGNTIY
TRBJ1-5 | TRBV7-9 | ASSLANSNQPQH
TRBJ1-6 | TRBV25-1 | ASSEFRGNSPLH
TRBJ2-3 | TRBV20-1 | SAGGLAGSQDTQY
TRBJ2-1 | TRBV5-1 | ASSPILGDEQF
TRBJ2-3 | TRBV4-1 | ASSQVGDTQY
TRBJ2-5 | TRBV7-2 | ASSLAGQPSETQY
TRBJ2-1 | TRBV20-1 | SSRRQAGASYNEQF
TRBJ1-1 | TRBV7-9 | ASSLEWGRGNTEAF
TRBJ2-7 | TRBV29-1 | SGTLTGSYEQY
TRBJ1-2 | TRBV18 | ASSPGKDYGYT
TRBJ2-2 | TRBV5-5 | ASSLGIGANTGELF
TRBJ2-2 | TRBV6-1 | ASSGANTGELF
TRBJ2-2 | TRBV28 | ASSHLATGELF
TRBJ2-1 | TRBV7-2 | ASSREAGVYNEQF
TRBJ2-1 | TRBV5-5 | ASRGTSGSDEQF
TRBJ1-5 | TRBV7-9 | ASSAGAAQPQH
TRBJ2-7 | TRBV11-2 | ASSYHPGTVSYEQY
TRBJ2-7 | TRBV9 | ASSRGLAGVEQY
TRBJ2-7 | TRBV28 | ASSGFYEQY
TRBJ1-1 | TRBV12-3/TRBV12-4 | ASSPATVNTEAF
TRBJ2-1 | TRBV12-3/TRBV12-4 | ASSSGAYNEQF
TRBJ2-2 | TRBV20-1 | SARDQKSGTNTGELF